A selection of T cell receptor beta chains follows, all from one sample in a study of radiotherapy plus CTLA-4 blockade in lung cancer. The table came from immunoSEQ multiplex PCR; TCRdb's copy has only in-frame clones and leaves some out. The sample shows approximately 78,000 clones, 78% of them seen only once. Here the sequenced sample was peripheral blood, taken from a patient treated with radiotherapy plus ipilimumab. The source of these receptors is a human donor with non-small cell lung cancer who had a complete response to radiotherapy plus ipilimumab. The CDR3 runs from the conserved cysteine through the conserved F or W. The D gene is left open where the match is weak.

>TRBJ1-5|TRBD1|TRBV7-2
CASSLDATGGQPQHF
>TRBJ2-2|NA|TRBV2
CASKYSANTGELFF
>TRBJ1-2|TRBD1|TRBV19
CASSAGQGAVGYTF
>TRBJ1-6|NA|TRBV6-1
CASSEWAGISPLHF
>TRBJ1-1|NA|TRBV25-1
CASSGRTAVRNTEAFF
>TRBJ1-6|NA|TRBV2
CASIVTPGLNSPLHF
>TRBJ2-7|TRBD2|TRBV6-6
CASSYTPQGGEEQYF
>TRBJ2-5|TRBD2|TRBV6-5
CASSYSSSGGKETQYF
>TRBJ2-5|NA|TRBV29-1
CSVDRQGGETQYF
>TRBJ1-3|NA|TRBV11-3
CASSLEGGTNTGNTIYF
>TRBJ2-1|NA|TRBV7-2
CASSFPRGLRNEQFF
>TRBJ2-5|TRBD1|TRBV18
CASSPNRGQAQETQYF
>TRBJ1-4|NA|TRBV15
CATSRDLVGEKLFF
>TRBJ1-1|NA|TRBV5-1
CASSLGGDTEAFF
>TRBJ1-3|NA|TRBV27
CASSSGTGYSGNTIYF
>TRBJ1-2|NA|TRBV11-2
CASSSWASPLYGYTF
>TRBJ1-4|NA|TRBV20-1
CSAKENEKLFF
>TRBJ2-1|NA|TRBV7-2
CASSLNREYEQFF
>TRBJ1-4|NA|TRBV7-7
CASSRGPQEPDKLFF
>TRBJ1-2|TRBD1|TRBV11-3
CASSLGGRQGISGYTF
>TRBJ1-3|NA|TRBV19
CASSSYLNTIYF
>TRBJ1-2|NA|TRBV5-1
CASSHELGLQGYTF
>TRBJ1-5|NA|TRBV4-1
CASSQGLGRDSNQPQHF